A single sample gave rise to the 2 T cell receptor beta chains below, sequenced in a study of OX40 agonist ivuxolimab in advanced cancers. Using immunoSEQ multiplex PCR, the repertoire was profiled, and TCRdb retains in-frame clones only, with some absent. This table holds 40,000 or so clones, 82% found once. The specimen was CD4+ or CD8+ T cells sorted from blood, collected in a trial of the OX40 agonist ivuxolimab. These receptors were collected from an adult with an advanced solid tumor such as melanoma, head and neck, liver or kidney cancer.

Worth noting for this clone: At one of its ends the junction is not consistent with the germline gene, which may arise from a read error. The J gene is TRBJ2-2, the V gene TRBV7-7; D possibly corresponds to TRBD1 (6 bases). Germline assignment: CDR1 SSHAT and CDR2 FNYEAQ (reference sequence). CDR3 size: 16 residues. The CDR3 DNA follows: TGTGCTAGCAGCTTTGGATCAGGGGCGGCAACCGGGGAGCTGTTTTTT. This encodes CASSFGSGAATGELFF.

This chain links TRBV27 with TRBJ2-7; D gene unclear. CDR3 size: 9 residues. V lost 9 bases and J lost 4, with 4 bases in between. The germline gives CDR1 MNHEY, CDR2 SMNVEV (reference sequence). The CDR3 DNA reads as TGTGCCAGGCCTTACGAGCAGTACTTC. Translating gives CARPYEQYF.